The 21 T cell receptor beta chains listed next were all sequenced from one sample in a study of T cell responses to AZD1222 COVID-19 vaccine. Assay used: immunoSEQ multiplex PCR; TCRdb lists only in-frame clones, some missing. The data hold approximately 150,000 clones, with around 90% observed a single time. The sequences come from peripheral blood, collected on day 0 of AZD1222 vaccination. These receptor sequences come from an adult in good health.

This sequence joins TRBV4-2 and TRBJ2-6; possibly TRBD1 or TRBD2 for D (5 bases each). The CDR3 consists of 19 residues. Germline values: CDR1 LGHNA, CDR2 YNFKEQ. Trimming stripped 1 base from V and 1 base from J, with 17 bases between. This CDR3 is CASSQGFGTEISGANVLTF. CDR3 nucleotide sequence: TGTGCCAGCAGCCAAGGTTTTGGGACGGAGATTTCTGGGGCCAACGTCCTGACTTTC.

V and J are TRBV19 and TRBJ2-1; 8 nucleotides match TRBD1. V was pared by 3 bases and J by 3 bases, with 4 bases of the junction left unmatched. The CDR3 covers 15 residues. Per the germline V gene, CDR1 is LNHDA and CDR2 is SQIVND (reference sequence). DNA for the CDR3: TGTGCCAGTAGTATCGGACAGGGTTACTACAATGAGCAGTTCTTC. As protein: CASSIGQGYYNEQFF.

The chain has TRBV11-2 and TRBJ1-3; D may be TRBD1 (5 bases). The CDR3 runs 15 residues. In germline, CDR1 is SGHAT, CDR2 FQNNGV. Trimming took 5 bases from V and 0 from J, leaving 11 bases between them. CDR3 region: CASSEKGFSGNTIYF. The CDR3 nucleotides read TGTGCCAGCAGCGAAAAGGGGTTCTCTGGAAACACCATATATTTT.

This clone was counted between two and nine times. The gene calls are TRBV7-2 and TRBJ1-6, with a tentative D call TRBD1 (6 bases). Germline CDR1 and CDR2: SGHTA and FQGNSA. V lost 0 bases and J lost 2, with 14 bases in between. The CDR3 covers 18 residues. The CDR3 bases are TGTGCCAGCAGCTTAGCCCCCACAGGGCGAGCCTATAATTCACCCCTCCACTTT. Translating gives CASSLAPTGRAYNSPLHF.

The chain is built from TRBV18 and TRBJ2-4, with a possible D match to TRBD2 (5 bases). Germline CDR1 reads KGHSH; CDR2 reads LQKENI. The CDR3 is made up of 14 amino acids. V lost 7 bases, J lost 1 base, and 11 bases lay in between. The DNA of the CDR3 is TGTGCCAGCTGCGGGCCTTACGCCAAAAACATTCAGTACTTC. This gives the protein CASCGPYAKNIQYF. The full variable domain, with the rest looked up from reference TRBV18 and TRBJ2-4, is NAGVMQNPRHLVRRRGQEARLRCSPMKGHSHVYWYRQLPEEGLKFMVYLQKENIIDESGMPKERFSAEFPKEGPSILRIQQVVRGDSAAYFCASCGPYAKNIQYFGAGTRLSVL.

The chain joins TRBV4-3 to TRBJ2-3; D is unresolved. CDR1 is LGHNA, CDR2 YSLEER, per germline. This CDR3 contains 16 residues. V gave up 0 bases and J gave up 0 bases, with 10 bases separating them. CDR3 protein: CASSQDWAASTDTQYF. In DNA form, the CDR3 reads TGCGCCAGCAGCCAAGATTGGGCAGCTAGCACAGATACGCAGTATTTT.

The rearrangement joins TRBV6-2 or TRBV6-3 to TRBJ2-7, with D possibly being TRBD1 (6 bases). The CDR3 runs to 13 residues. In germline, CDR1 is MNHEY, CDR2 SVGEGT. Trimming left V 6 bases short and J 3 bases short, with 12 bases between. The CDR3 loop is CASSRDIFYEQYF. The CDR3 DNA reads TGTGCCAGCAGCCGGGACATATTCTACGAGCAGTACTTC.

This clone came up once. The chain combines TRBV5-6 with TRBJ1-2; 11 positions match TRBD1. Germline-derived CDR1 and CDR2 are SGHDT and YYEEEE. The junction had 4 bases not matched to a gene; V was cut back by 2 bases and J by 4 bases. CDR3 size: 15 residues. CDR3 residues: CASSFGTGGSYGYTF. CDR3 nucleotides: TGTGCCAGCAGCTTCGGGACAGGGGGTTCCTATGGCTACACCTTC.

This sequence joins TRBV12-5 and TRBJ2-3; 10 nucleotides align to TRBD1. Germline V CDR1 and CDR2: LGHNT, FRNRAP. The V segment lost 6 bases and the J segment 4 bases; nucleotides outside the gene matches: 7. The CDR3 is 15 amino acids. CDR3 protein: CASGLGQGEADTQYF. The CDR3 DNA reads as TGTGCTAGTGGCCTCGGACAGGGGGAAGCAGATACGCAGTATTTT.

V is TRBV19 and J is TRBJ1-6, with D maybe TRBD1 (6 bases). Germline V gene sequence: CDR1 LNHDA, CDR2 SQIVND (reference sequence). Trimming stripped 8 bases from V and 7 bases from J, with 21 bases between. This CDR3 has 16 residues. The DNA for the CDR3 is TGTGCCAGTCAACCTATTCGACAGGTCGGAAATTCACCCCTCCACTTT. Encoded protein: CASQPIRQVGNSPLHF.

The chain combines TRBV27 with TRBJ2-1; D tentatively fits TRBD1 or TRBD2 (7 bases each). The CDR3 contains 15 residues. Germline CDR1 MNHEY, CDR2 SMNVEV (reference sequence). V lost 3 bases, J lost 4 bases, and 13 bases lay in between. CDR3 sequence (DNA): TGTGCCAGCAGTTTCAGGGGGGGCAATTACAATGAGCAGTTCTTC. Protein sequence: CASSFRGGNYNEQFF.

The count of this clone is one. The rearrangement uses TRBV20-1 and TRBJ1-2, with D possibly being TRBD1 (5 bases). Germline V CDR1 and CDR2: DFQATT, SNEGSKA (reference sequence). V lost 3 bases and J lost 0, with 14 bases in between. The CDR3 totals 15 residues. CDR3 in amino acids: CSASPGPPSNYGYTF. The CDR3, as DNA: TGCAGTGCTAGTCCGGGGCCTCCTTCTAACTATGGCTACACCTTC.

The gene calls are TRBV19 and TRBJ1-1; 10 nucleotides match TRBD1. Germline V gene data show CDR1 as LNHDA and CDR2 as SQIVND (reference sequence). V shed 3 bases, J shed 6 bases, and the junction held 13 bases outside the gene matches. The CDR3 runs 17 residues. The CDR3 sequence: CASSMTGGAIGRAEAFF. The CDR3 bases are TGTGCCAGTAGTATGACAGGGGGCGCGATAGGTCGAGCTGAAGCTTTCTTT.

This clone was picked up one time. The chain couples TRBV6-2 or TRBV6-3 to TRBJ2-2; 7 nucleotides match TRBD1. The J segment lost 0 bases and the V segment lost 5 bases, leaving 9 bases of the junction unmatched. The CDR3 totals 17 residues. Germline CDR1 reads MNHEY; CDR2 reads SVGEGT. Here the CDR3 reads CASSRPRDSSNTGELFF. CDR3 nucleotide sequence: TGTGCCAGCAGTCGCCCCCGGGACAGTTCGAACACCGGGGAGCTGTTTTTT.

This clone occurred once. This chain joins TRBV5-1 and TRBJ2-7; D perhaps matches TRBD2 (6 bases). The germline V gene encodes CDR1 SGHRS and CDR2 YFSETQ. The ends were cut back, 4 bases at V and 0 bases at J, with 17 bases in the middle. CDR3 length: 16 amino acids. The CDR3 loop reads CASSRNSGPDSYEQYF. In nucleotides, the CDR3 is TGCGCCAGCAGCAGAAATAGCGGACCCGACTCCTACGAGCAGTACTTC.

The chain employs TRBV6-1 and TRBJ1-6; D is perhaps TRBD1 (5 bases). V was trimmed by 4 bases and J by 10 bases, leaving 20 bases between them. Germline V gene lookup returns CDR1 MNHNS and CDR2 SASEGT. The CDR3 consists of 16 residues. CDR3 region: CASSVNTGAPRSPLHF. The CDR3 DNA reads as TGTGCCAGCAGTGTTAATACCGGGGCCCCTAGATCACCCCTCCACTTT.

This chain connects TRBV3-1 (or the pseudogene TRBV3-2) to TRBJ2-2; D possibly matches TRBD1 or TRBD2 (6 bases each). The CDR3 is made up of 15 amino acids. Germline loops: CDR1 LGHDT, CDR2 YNNKEL (reference sequence). The ends were cut back, 10 bases at V and 6 bases at J, with 21 bases in the middle. This chain's CDR3 is CATTKRAEGAGELFF. Here the CDR3 DNA reads TGTGCCACAACGAAGCGGGCCGAGGGGGCCGGGGAGCTGTTTTTT.

This chain connects TRBV7-6 to TRBJ1-5; D might be TRBD1 (6 bases). Germline V lookup: CDR1 SGHVS, CDR2 FNYEAQ. V was cut by 4 bases and J by 5 bases, with 9 bases left in between. The CDR3 length is 13 residues. The CDR3 bases are TGTGCCAGCAGCTCCAACAGGGATCAGCCCCAGCATTTT. Protein product: CASSSNRDQPQHF.

The chain carries TRBV20-1 and TRBJ2-2; 9 positions match TRBD2. V lost 5 bases to trimming and J lost 9 bases; unmatched junction nucleotides: 10. Germline V gives CDR1 DFQATT, CDR2 SNEGSKA (reference sequence). The CDR3 covers 14 residues. The CDR3 coding sequence is TGCAGTGCTCGTGAAGCGGGAGGAAGAAGGGAGCTGTTTTTT. Residues: CSAREAGGRRELFF.

The chain is built from TRBV7-8 and TRBJ2-1; the match to TRBD1 covers 7 bases. Looked up from germline, CDR1 is SGHVS and CDR2 is FQNEAQ. The CDR3 contains 16 residues. Trimming cost V 5 bases and J 5 bases; bases outside gene matches: 12. DNA of the CDR3: TGTGCCAGCAGCAACAGGGGCGGACGGACTGACAATGAGCAGTTCTTC. It codes for CASSNRGGRTDNEQFF.

V and J are TRBV4-1 and TRBJ1-3, with 7 bases lining up with TRBD1. Germline V gives CDR1 MGHRA, CDR2 YSYEKL. V dropped 3 bases and J dropped 0; count of bases not matched to a gene: 5. The CDR3 has 16 residues. DNA for the CDR3: TGCGCCAGCAGCCATGTCGGACAGGCCTCTGGAAACACCATATATTTT. It translates to CASSHVGQASGNTIYF.